The 31 T cell receptor beta chains below all came from one sample that was sequenced in a study of blood T cell repertoires in COVID-19. Produced via immunoSEQ multiplex PCR; TCRdb's table is partial and in-frame only. Of some 96,000 clones in the sample, around four fifths were seen once. The sample was peripheral blood. The receptors shown here come from a man in his forties or fifties with active or convalescent COVID-19.

The rearrangement joins TRBV3-1 (or the pseudogene TRBV3-2) to TRBJ2-7; maybe TRBD1 (5 bases). Germline V CDR1 and CDR2: LGHDT, YNNKEL (reference sequence). Deletions cut 4 bases from V and 1 base from J, with 14 bases between. The CDR3 runs 15 residues. In DNA form, the CDR3 reads TGTGCCAGCAGCCCCCGGGCAGGGTTTTCCTACGAGCAGTACTTC. Protein sequence: CASSPRAGFSYEQYF.

V and J are TRBV15 and TRBJ2-5; D ambiguous. The CDR3 has 13 amino acids. CDR1 is LNHNV, CDR2 YYDKDF, per germline (reference sequence). V was cut by 5 bases and J by 2 bases, with 9 bases left in between. The CDR3 here is CATSGAVQETQYF. As DNA, the CDR3 is TGTGCCACCAGCGGCGCGGTACAAGAGACCCAGTACTTC.

This chain connects TRBV24-1 to TRBJ1-2; 10 nucleotides match TRBD1. CDR3 size: 16 residues. Germline V gene data show CDR1 as KGHDR and CDR2 as SFDVKD. V dropped 4 bases and J dropped 5; count of bases not matched to a gene: 9. CDR3 nucleotide sequence: TGTGCCACCAGTGACGCGGATGGGACAGGGGTTTATGGCTACACCTTC. Amino acid sequence: CATSDADGTGVYGYTF.

This chain joins TRBV9 and TRBJ1-2, with D tentatively TRBD1 (5 bases). CDR1 and CDR2 from the germline V gene are SGDLS and YYNGEE. V dropped 4 bases and J dropped 5 bases, with 15 bases sitting between them. The length of the CDR3 is 14 residues. The CDR3: CASSRDSVWYGYTF. CDR3 nucleotide sequence: TGTGCCAGCAGCCGCGACAGTGTATGGTATGGCTACACCTTC.

This clone was detected only once. The CDR3 region is CASSPLRSGRAHEQYF. In DNA, the CDR3 is TGTGCCAGCAGCCCGTTACGGAGCGGGAGGGCCCACGAGCAGTACTTC. V gene TRBV3-1 (or the pseudogene TRBV3-2) combines with J gene TRBJ2-7; 10 bases are shared with TRBD2. V trimming: 4 bases; J trimming: 5 bases; junction bases outside the gene matches: 11. The CDR3 has 16 residues. Germline loops: CDR1 LGHDT, CDR2 YNNKEL (reference sequence).

V usage is TRBV4-2 and J usage is TRBJ1-4; weak D call: TRBD1 (6 bases). Germline-derived CDR1 and CDR2 are LGHNA and YNFKEQ. V was trimmed by 8 bases and J by 4 bases, leaving 11 bases between them. The CDR3 length is 13 residues. In DNA, the CDR3 is TGTGCCAGCGGAGGACAGAATAATGAAAAACTGTTTTTT. This gives the protein CASGGQNNEKLFF.

The chain combines TRBV29-1 with TRBJ1-1; TRBD1 aligns across 8 bases. This CDR3 contains 13 residues. After removal of 2 bases from V and 1 base from J, the junction contained 0 bases not matched to a gene. Germline assignment: CDR1 SQVTM and CDR2 ANQGSEA. CDR3 coding DNA: TGCAGCGTTGAACAGGGGGCGAACACTGAAGCTTTCTTT. Its protein is CSVEQGANTEAFF. Drawing the rest from reference TRBV29-1 and TRBJ1-1, the complete variable domain is SAVISQKPSRDICQRGTSLTIQCQVDSQVTMMFWYRQQPGQSLTLIATANQGSEATYESGFVIDKFPISRPNLTFSTLTVSNMSPEDSSIYLCSVEQGANTEAFFGQGTRLTVV.

This clone was recorded once. This chain connects TRBV25-1 to TRBJ1-2, with TRBD1 as a possible D gene (5 bases). Germline assignment: CDR1 MGHDK and CDR2 SYGVNS. This CDR3 has 15 residues. Trimming left V 8 bases short and J 7 bases short, with 23 bases between. The CDR3 region is CASSSGRQGFGGYTF. DNA for the CDR3: TGTGCCAGCTCTTCGGGGAGGCAGGGATTCGGTGGCTACACCTTC.

The V call is TRBV7-9, the J call TRBJ2-2; the D is unclear. Trimming took 3 bases from V and 0 from J, leaving 11 bases between them. Germline loops: CDR1 SEHNR, CDR2 FQNEAQ (reference sequence). This CDR3 spans 16 amino acids. In DNA, the CDR3 is TGTGCCAGCAGCTTGGGTCGTACAGCGAACACCGGGGAGCTGTTTTTT. It specifies CASSLGRTANTGELFF.

The chain combines TRBV5-1 with TRBJ2-1; 11 positions agree with TRBD2. CDR3 length: 16 residues. The V gene's germline CDR1 is SGHRS and CDR2 YFSETQ. The V segment lost 0 bases and the J segment 3 bases; nucleotides outside the gene matches: 2. The CDR3 bases are TGCGCCAGCAGCTTGGCCGGGACTAGCGGCTACAATGAGCAGTTCTTC. Protein product: CASSLAGTSGYNEQFF.

The genes are TRBV24-1 and TRBJ1-1; D is unclear. Germline V CDR1 and CDR2: KGHDR, SFDVKD. This CDR3 has 13 amino acids. Trimming took off 6 bases at V and 5 bases at J, with 12 bases between the two ends. The CDR3 reads CATSRGSRTEAFF. CDR3 nucleotide sequence: TGTGCCACCAGTAGAGGCTCCAGAACTGAAGCTTTCTTT.

V is TRBV6-2 or TRBV6-3 and J is TRBJ2-7; TRBD1 matches 8 bases. The CDR3 extends over 20 amino acids. Germline V gene lookup returns CDR1 MNHEY and CDR2 SVGEGT. With V trimmed by 0 bases and J by 0 bases, 16 bases remained unmatched. The CDR3 is CASSYSIRGQGALLSYEQYF. In DNA form, the CDR3 reads TGTGCCAGCAGTTACTCGATTCGTGGGCAGGGGGCCCTTCTCTCCTACGAGCAGTACTTC.

J is TRBJ1-2 and V is TRBV18; D is possibly TRBD1 (6 bases). Germline V gives CDR1 KGHSH, CDR2 LQKENI. This CDR3 comprises 15 residues. Trimming cost V 3 bases and J 5 bases, with 16 bases left between them. The CDR3 spells CASSPEWGQIYGYTF. The CDR3 region has the DNA TGTGCCAGCTCACCGGAGTGGGGGCAGATATATGGCTACACCTTC. The entire variable domain, with the rest obtained from reference TRBV18 and TRBJ1-2, is as follows: NAGVMQNPRHLVRRRGQEARLRCSPMKGHSHVYWYRQLPEEGLKFMVYLQKENIIDESGMPKERFSAEFPKEGPSILRIQQVVRGDSAAYFCASSPEWGQIYGYTFGSGTRLTVV.

J is TRBJ1-2 and V is TRBV7-2; the D gene is possibly TRBD1 (6 bases). The CDR3 runs to 16 residues. In germline, CDR1 is SGHTA, CDR2 FQGNSA. V lost 1 base and J 5 bases, leaving 17 bases between the germline ends. The CDR3 sequence is CASSLVSVGGSYGYTF. The CDR3 DNA follows: TGTGCCAGCAGCTTAGTTTCGGTAGGGGGTTCTTATGGCTACACCTTC. Filled out from reference TRBV7-2 and TRBJ1-2, the complete variable domain reads GAGVSQSPSNKVTEKGKDVELRCDPISGHTALYWYRQSLGQGLEFLIYFQGNSAPDKSGLPSDRFSAERTGGSVSTLTIQRTQQEDSAVYLCASSLVSVGGSYGYTFGSGTRLTVV.

The rearrangement joins TRBV5-6 to TRBJ1-5, with a weak D call TRBD1 (6 bases). Trimming took off 2 bases at V and 6 bases at J, with 18 bases between the two ends. There are 16 residues in the CDR3. CDR1 SGHDT and CDR2 YYEEEE come from the germline V gene. The CDR3 region has the DNA TGTGCCAGCAGCTTCCGGAAACGGGGGGGGGCTCAGCCCCAGCATTTT. Its translation is CASSFRKRGGAQPQHF.

The J gene is TRBJ2-1, the V gene TRBV29-1, with 11 positions matching TRBD1. Germline V gives CDR1 SQVTM, CDR2 ANQGSEA. V was clipped by 7 bases and J by 7 bases; unmatched bases: 3. The CDR3 extends over 12 amino acids. The CDR3, as DNA: TGCAGCGGGGACAGGGGGTTAAATGAGCAGTTCTTC. Translated: CSGDRGLNEQFF.

The chain couples TRBV7-6 to TRBJ2-7, with D unresolved. CDR3 length: 11 residues. V gave up 4 bases and J gave up 6 bases, with 7 bases separating them. The germline V gene has CDR1 SGHVS and CDR2 FNYEAQ. This CDR3 is CASSSVGEQYF. DNA for the CDR3: TGTGCCAGCAGCTCGGTCGGCGAGCAGTACTTC.

The chain uses TRBV27 and TRBJ2-7; 7 bases align to TRBD2. The CDR3 has 17 residues. V trimming: 5 bases; J trimming: 0 bases; junction bases outside the gene matches: 13. Germline CDR1 and CDR2: MNHEY and SMNVEV (reference sequence). The CDR3 region has the DNA TGTGCCAGCAGTGAACGCCCCGGGAGCGGGATCTCCTACGAGCAGTACTTC. Its protein product is CASSERPGSGISYEQYF.

There are a few counts of this clone. V usage is TRBV11-2 and J usage is TRBJ1-3; D might be TRBD1 (5 bases). Trimming pared 2 bases from V and 4 bases from J, leaving 9 bases between. The CDR3 runs to 14 residues. The germline V gene encodes CDR1 SGHAT and CDR2 FQNNGV. The DNA of the CDR3 is TGTGCCAGCAGCTTACCAGGGCTCGGAAACACCATATATTTT. Encoded protein: CASSLPGLGNTIYF.

The V gene is TRBV7-6, the J gene TRBJ1-5; TRBD1 might be the D (5 bases). The CDR3 has 14 residues. The germline V gene has CDR1 SGHVS and CDR2 FNYEAQ. Deletions cut 5 bases from V and 7 bases from J, with 15 bases between. CDR3 in DNA: TGTGCCAGCAGCCCCGATGGGGCGGTCCAGCCCCAGCATTTT. Translation gives CASSPDGAVQPQHF.

This chain joins TRBV24-1 and TRBJ2-7; tentative D call: TRBD2 (6 bases). Germline V gene data show CDR1 as KGHDR and CDR2 as SFDVKD. The ends were cut back, 5 bases at V and 4 bases at J, with 20 bases in the middle. The CDR3 runs to 16 residues. The CDR3 DNA follows: TGTGCCACCAGTGCCTTAGACGGGAGAGGGTTGTACGAGCAGTACTTC. Amino acid sequence: CATSALDGRGLYEQYF.

This clone has just one count. The chain employs TRBV7-6 and TRBJ2-2, with D perhaps TRBD2 (6 bases). This CDR3 region has 17 residues. The V and J ends lost 0 bases and 5 bases respectively, with 16 bases between them. Per the germline V gene, CDR1 is SGHVS and CDR2 is FNYEAQ. DNA of the CDR3: TGTGCCAGCAGCTTAGCGCGCGCGCGGGGCGGTACCGGGGAGCTGTTTTTT. It is translated as CASSLARARGGTGELFF.

V gene TRBV24-1 combines with J gene TRBJ2-3, with TRBD2 matching 7 bases. The J segment lost 6 bases and the V segment lost 1 base, leaving 6 bases of the junction unmatched. CDR1 is KGHDR, CDR2 SFDVKD, per germline. CDR3 length equals 15 residues. The CDR3 loop is CATSDFSGTGDTQYF. The CDR3, as DNA: TGTGCCACCAGTGATTTCAGCGGGACCGGGGATACGCAGTATTTT.

J is TRBJ1-5 and V is TRBV7-2; D not resolved. Germline V gene data show CDR1 as SGHTA and CDR2 as FQGNSA. CDR3 size: 13 residues. V was pared by 2 bases and J by 10 bases, with 12 bases between. The CDR3 bases are TGTGCCAGCAGCTTATTTCTAAACCAACCCCAGCATTTT. Translation gives CASSLFLNQPQHF.

The gene calls are TRBV5-8 and TRBJ1-2; 11 positions agree with TRBD1. V was clipped by 5 bases and J by 4 bases; unmatched bases: 7. This CDR3 has 15 amino acids. The germline gives CDR1 SGHTS, CDR2 YDEGEE. The DNA of the CDR3 is TGTGCCAGCAGTAAACCGGGACAGGGGGGCTATGGCTACACCTTC. Residues: CASSKPGQGGYGYTF.

The gene calls are TRBV5-1 and TRBJ2-1; D remains ambiguous. This CDR3 contains 16 residues. The V and J ends lost 4 bases and 0 bases respectively, with 14 bases between them. From germline, CDR1 is SGHRS and CDR2 YFSETQ. CDR3 loop: CASSPRLGGSYNEQFF. The CDR3 coding sequence is TGCGCCAGCAGCCCCAGACTTGGCGGCTCCTACAATGAGCAGTTCTTC.

The chain couples TRBV24-1 to TRBJ2-7; TRBD2 might be the D (6 bases). CDR1 is KGHDR, CDR2 SFDVKD, per germline. The germline V and J ends were trimmed by 9 bases and 0 bases, with 11 bases remaining between them. The CDR3 loop spans 13 amino acids. The CDR3 DNA reads TGTGCCACCGGCGACGGGAGCTCCTACGAGCAGTACTTC. Translation: CATGDGSSYEQYF.

This clone has a single count. The CDR3 sequence: CASSQEAGFNYGYTF. The DNA of the CDR3 is TGCGCCAGCAGCCAAGAGGCAGGTTTTAACTATGGCTACACCTTC. The chain couples TRBV4-1 to TRBJ1-2, with no clear D. Trimming removed 0 bases from V and 1 base from J, with 9 bases in between. The CDR3 runs 15 residues. Germline CDR1 MGHRA, CDR2 YSYEKL.

This clone was detected once. The gene calls are TRBV5-3 and TRBJ2-1, with a possible D match to TRBD1 (5 bases). TRBV5-3 is marked as an open reading frame, function uncertain. CDR3 length: 18 residues. V was pared by 4 bases and J by 2 bases, with 22 bases between. The CDR3 region is CARSPVGPSRITYNEQFF. DNA for the CDR3: TGTGCCAGAAGCCCCGTGGGGCCTTCGCGGATCACCTACAATGAGCAGTTCTTC.

The DNA for the CDR3 is TGTGCCAGCAGCCAATGGGGGGGCAGGGCGGTGCAGTTCTTC. Translated, it gives CASSQWGGRAVQFF. The chain employs TRBV14 and TRBJ2-1; TRBD2 might be the D (7 bases). The CDR3 loop spans 14 amino acids. From germline, CDR1 is SGHDN and CDR2 FVKESK. The V and J ends lost 2 bases and 12 bases respectively, with 17 bases between them.

The chain uses TRBV7-2 and TRBJ1-6; D not resolved. CDR3 length: 14 amino acids. Germline assignment: CDR1 SGHTA and CDR2 FQGNSA. The germline V and J ends were trimmed by 3 bases and 8 bases, with 11 bases remaining between them. CDR3 in DNA: TGTGCCAGCAGCTTGGGCATTTTTGATTCACCCCTCCACTTT. Its protein product is CASSLGIFDSPLHF.